This passage covers 26 T cell receptor beta chains from one sample sequenced in a study of blood T cell repertoires in COVID-19. Repertoires were generated with immunoSEQ multiplex PCR, while TCRdb's copy carries only in-frame clones and drops some. The table has 150,000 to 200,000 clones, 70% to 90% seen once; the top ten hold around 21%. The sequenced sample was peripheral blood. These receptors came from a man aged 70-80 years with active or convalescent COVID-19.

The chain joins TRBV28 to TRBJ1-1; the D is unclear. This CDR3 spans 18 amino acids. CDR1 is MDHEN, CDR2 SYDVKM, per germline. Trimming took off 7 bases at V and 6 bases at J, with 30 bases between the two ends. The CDR3 spells CASTPTAGSGWLDAEAFF. The CDR3 nucleotides are TGTGCCAGCACCCCAACGGCGGGCAGTGGCTGGCTGGACGCTGAAGCTTTCTTT.

V gene TRBV11-3 combines with J gene TRBJ2-7; D is possibly TRBD1 (5 bases). CDR3 length: 14 amino acids. The germline V gene has CDR1 SGHNT and CDR2 YENEEA. V was trimmed by 0 bases and J by 5 bases, leaving 11 bases between them. The CDR3 spells CASSLEGGAHEQYF. The CDR3 DNA is TGTGCCAGCAGCTTAGAAGGTGGGGCCCACGAGCAGTACTTC.

The CDR3 bases are TGCGCCAGCAGCAGAACAGGGTCGACTAACTATGGCTACACCTTC. Its translation is CASSRTGSTNYGYTF. The gene calls are TRBV5-1 and TRBJ1-2, with D tentatively TRBD1 (6 bases). Trimming cost V 4 bases and J 0 bases, with 13 bases left between them. Germline V gene sequence: CDR1 SGHRS, CDR2 YFSETQ. The CDR3 consists of 15 residues.

The chain recombines TRBV28 with TRBJ2-7, with D possibly matching TRBD2 (6 bases). The V end lost 8 bases, the J end lost 7 bases, and 27 bases lay between the germline ends. Germline values: CDR1 MDHEN, CDR2 SYDVKM. The CDR3 is 16 residues long. CDR3 in DNA: TGTGCCAGCCACGGCTGGGAGGAGGAGAGGTTAAATGAGCAGTACTTC. Translation gives CASHGWEEERLNEQYF.

J is TRBJ1-1 and V is TRBV7-2; 8 bases are a match to TRBD1. CDR1 and CDR2 (germline): SGHTA, FQGNSA. Trimming cost V 5 bases and J 5 bases; bases outside gene matches: 10. The CDR3 consists of 15 residues. The CDR3 loop reads CASSQTGAWGTEAFF. CDR3 coding DNA: TGTGCCAGCAGCCAGACAGGGGCATGGGGGACTGAAGCTTTCTTT.

This clone was recorded a few times. This chain joins TRBV18 and TRBJ1-1, with 9 bases that match TRBD1. CDR3 length equals 15 residues. Germline CDR1 and CDR2: KGHSH and LQKENI. J gave up 5 bases and V 3 bases, and 7 bases lay outside the gene matches. CDR3: CASSPRDREFTEAFF. The CDR3 bases are TGTGCCAGCTCACCCCGGGACAGGGAATTTACTGAAGCTTTCTTT.

The J gene is TRBJ2-7, the V gene TRBV11-2, with a weak D call TRBD1 (5 bases). V lost 5 bases to trimming and J lost 7 bases, with 24 bases between them. Per germline, CDR1 SGHAT and CDR2 FQNNGV. The CDR3 has 16 residues. The CDR3 is CASSALRTYPSFEQYF. The CDR3 region has the DNA TGTGCCAGCAGCGCCCTTAGGACATACCCCAGTTTTGAGCAGTACTTC.

This clone was counted a single time. V and J are TRBV5-1 and TRBJ2-5; TRBD2 might be the D (5 bases). CDR1 is SGHRS and CDR2 is YFSETQ in the germline V gene. CDR3 size: 15 residues. V lost 4 bases, J lost 3 bases, and 16 bases lay in between. CDR3 in amino acids: CASSRTDAGEETQYF. The CDR3, as DNA: TGCGCCAGCAGCCGTACCGACGCGGGTGAAGAGACCCAGTACTTC.

The chain uses TRBV7-8 and TRBJ1-1; 9 positions match TRBD1. V was clipped by 7 bases and J by 6 bases; unmatched bases: 6. Germline V gene lookup returns CDR1 SGHVS and CDR2 FQNEAQ. The CDR3 is made up of 13 amino acids. CDR3 amino acids: CASIGQGIAEAFF. The CDR3 nucleotides are TGTGCCAGCATCGGACAGGGGATCGCTGAAGCTTTCTTT.

This clone was seen a handful of times. The chain uses TRBV7-7 and TRBJ2-1; TRBD1 aligns across 7 bases. With 5 bases clipped from V and 6 bases from J, the junction kept 4 bases outside the gene matches. The CDR3 is made up of 13 amino acids. Germline assignment: CDR1 SSHAT and CDR2 FNYEAQ (reference sequence). CDR3 nucleotides: TGTGCCAGCAGCCTCGGGACAGTCAATGAGCAGTTCTTC. This translates into CASSLGTVNEQFF.

The gene calls are TRBV19 and TRBJ1-2; 7 bases align to TRBD1. The ends lost 7 bases at V and 7 bases at J; junction bases unmatched: 12. The CDR3 is made up of 14 amino acids. Germline assignment: CDR1 LNHDA and CDR2 SQIVND (reference sequence). The CDR3 region has the DNA TGTGCCAGTACTCGGCAGGGGGTTTCAGGTGGCTACACCTTC. As protein: CASTRQGVSGGYTF.

V gene TRBV7-9 combines with J gene TRBJ1-2; the match to TRBD1 covers 8 bases. The CDR3 is 13 amino acids. V dropped 1 base and J dropped 6; count of bases not matched to a gene: 1. Per the germline V gene, CDR1 is SEHNR and CDR2 is FQNEAQ (reference sequence). The CDR3 loop is CASSLETGDGYTF. The CDR3 DNA follows: TGTGCCAGCAGCTTAGAGACAGGGGATGGCTACACCTTC. Full variable domain (outside the CDR3, taken from reference TRBV7-9 and TRBJ1-2): DTGVSQNPRHKITKRGQNVTFRCDPISEHNRLYWYRQTLGQGPEFLTYFQNEAQLEKSRLLSDRFSAERPKGSFSTLEIQRTEQGDSAMYLCASSLETGDGYTFGSGTRLTVV.

This rearrangement joins TRBV27 to TRBJ2-1; D may be TRBD1 (5 bases). Trimming took 2 bases from V and 3 from J, leaving 11 bases between them. The CDR3 covers 15 residues. The germline V gene has CDR1 MNHEY and CDR2 SMNVEV (reference sequence). The DNA for the CDR3 is TGTGCCAGCAGTTTAGGGCAGGGCAACTACAATGAGCAGTTCTTC. Translation: CASSLGQGNYNEQFF.

This clone was seen just once. The chain carries TRBV29-1 and TRBJ2-3; 8 bases fit TRBD2. Germline trimming cut 4 bases from V and 4 bases from J; bases unmatched to any gene: 4. This CDR3 is 13 amino acids long. Germline lookup yields CDR1 SQVTM and CDR2 ANQGSEA. The CDR3 protein is CSVGRGGPDTQYF. For the CDR3, the DNA is TGCAGCGTTGGACGGGGGGGGCCAGATACGCAGTATTTT.

The chain uses TRBV7-8 and TRBJ1-3; TRBD1 is a possible D gene (5 bases). The CDR3 covers 15 residues. CDR1 is SGHVS, CDR2 FQNEAQ, per germline. V lost 2 bases and J 1 base, leaving 9 bases between the germline ends. This CDR3 reads CASSLTRDSGNTIYF. The DNA of the CDR3 is TGTGCCAGCAGCTTAACCAGGGATTCTGGAAACACCATATATTTT. Complete variable domain (other parts from reference TRBV7-8 and TRBJ1-3): GAGVSQSPRYKVAKRGQDVALRCDPISGHVSLFWYQQALGQGPEFLTYFQNEAQLDKSGLPSDRFFAERPEGSVSTLKIQRTQQEDSAVYLCASSLTRDSGNTIYFGEGSWLTVV.

The rearrangement uses TRBV6-5 and TRBJ1-2; 8 bases align to TRBD1. Germline V lookup: CDR1 MNHEY, CDR2 SVGAGI. J gave up 7 bases and V 0 bases, and 7 bases lay outside the gene matches. The CDR3 contains 15 residues. As DNA, the CDR3 is TGTGCCAGCAGTTACTCGACCAGGGGGCAGATTGGCTACACCTTC. Translating it yields CASSYSTRGQIGYTF.

The CDR3 sequence: CASSPKTGAAYGYTF. In DNA form, the CDR3 reads TGTGCCAGCAGTCCCAAGACAGGGGCTGCCTATGGCTACACCTTC. The chain uses TRBV6-5 and TRBJ1-2; TRBD1 matches at 8 bases. CDR3 length equals 15 residues. From germline, CDR1 is MNHEY and CDR2 SVGAGI. V was pared by 5 bases and J by 4 bases, with 9 bases of the junction left unmatched.

The V and J genes are TRBV7-8 and TRBJ1-1; TRBD1 agrees at 7 bases. The CDR3 length is 19 residues. The J segment lost 4 bases and the V segment lost 0 bases, leaving 17 bases of the junction unmatched. The germline V gene encodes CDR1 SGHVS and CDR2 FQNEAQ. This chain's CDR3 is CASSLAPARKGQYGTEAFF. As DNA, the CDR3 is TGTGCCAGCAGCTTAGCCCCAGCTCGAAAGGGACAGTACGGCACTGAAGCTTTCTTT.

V is TRBV5-1 and J is TRBJ2-3, with 10 bases matching TRBD1. The ends lost 5 bases at V and 4 bases at J; junction bases unmatched: 7. The CDR3 covers 15 residues. Per germline, CDR1 SGHRS and CDR2 YFSETQ. CDR3 in DNA: TGCGCCAGCAGTACCGGGGACAGGGGCCCAGATACGCAGTATTTT. It codes for CASSTGDRGPDTQYF.

J is TRBJ1-5 and V is TRBV2; a possible D gene is TRBD1 (6 bases). The CDR3 loop spans 19 amino acids. With 7 bases removed from V and 3 bases from J, the gap between germline ends came to 28 bases. Germline CDR1 is SNHLY and CDR2 is FYNNEI. The CDR3 coding sequence is TGTGCCAGCAACCGCCTTGCATGGGGGCAGCTTGAGAACAATCAGCCCCAGCATTTT. Its translation: CASNRLAWGQLENNQPQHF.

The table lists this clone with a count of one. This sequence joins TRBV7-2 and TRBJ2-1; 8 nucleotides line up with TRBD1. Germline CDR1 SGHTA, CDR2 FQGNSA. The CDR3 has 15 residues. Trimming at V came to 1 base and at J to 6 bases, leaving 5 bases not matched to a gene. In DNA, the CDR3 is TGTGCCAGCAGCTTAGTGGGCAGGGGGCTCAATGAGCAGTTCTTC. It is translated as CASSLVGRGLNEQFF.

A note on this clone: The same CDR3 is also encoded by other DNA sequences in this sample. The chain employs TRBV12-3 or TRBV12-4 and TRBJ2-5, with D possibly matching TRBD1 (6 bases). CDR3 length: 13 residues. Trimming stripped 3 bases from V and 5 bases from J, with 10 bases between. The CDR3 DNA follows: TGTGCCAGCAGTTTGAGGCAGGGGGAGACCCAGTACTTC. Translating it yields CASSLRQGETQYF.

V gene TRBV28 combines with J gene TRBJ1-5; D gene unclear. Trimming took 8 bases from V and 6 from J, leaving 11 bases between them. Germline loops: CDR1 MDHEN, CDR2 SYDVKM. The CDR3 is 12 residues long. The CDR3 protein is CASGLGGQPQHF. The CDR3 nucleotides are TGTGCCAGCGGCCTAGGAGGTCAGCCCCAGCATTTT.

This sequence joins TRBV5-1 and TRBJ1-4; TRBD1 aligns across 11 bases. Trimming took 4 bases from V and 8 from J; bases not matched to a gene: 4. This CDR3 has 14 residues. CDR1 and CDR2 (germline): SGHRS, YFSETQ. CDR3 region: CASSPDRGHEKLFF. CDR3 DNA sequence: TGCGCCAGCAGCCCGGACAGGGGGCACGAAAAACTGTTTTTT.

The chain combines TRBV19 with TRBJ2-7; a possible D gene is TRBD2 (5 bases). Germline loops: CDR1 LNHDA, CDR2 SQIVND (reference sequence). The CDR3 extends over 14 amino acids. The V end was cut by 4 bases, the J end by 2 bases, with 12 bases between. CDR3 in amino acids: CASSTGPGTYEQYF. In nucleotides, the CDR3 is TGTGCCAGTAGTACCGGACCGGGGACCTACGAGCAGTACTTC.

This chain uses TRBV3-1 (or the pseudogene TRBV3-2) with TRBJ2-1; TRBD1 matches at 9 bases. The junction had 8 bases not matched to a gene; V was cut back by 4 bases and J by 10 bases. The CDR3 is made up of 14 amino acids. Looked up from germline, CDR1 is LGHDT and CDR2 is YNNKEL (reference sequence). CDR3 region: CASSLRDRDNEQFF. Written as DNA, the CDR3 is TGTGCCAGCAGCCTCCGGGACAGGGATAACGAGCAGTTCTTC.